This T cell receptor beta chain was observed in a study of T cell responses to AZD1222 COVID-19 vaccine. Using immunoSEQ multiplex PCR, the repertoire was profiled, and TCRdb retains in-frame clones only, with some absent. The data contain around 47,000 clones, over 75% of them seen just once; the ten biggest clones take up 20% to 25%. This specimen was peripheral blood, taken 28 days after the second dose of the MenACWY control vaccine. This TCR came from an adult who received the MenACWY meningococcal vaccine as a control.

CDR3 residues: CASSRTPLRSSLHF. The CDR3 DNA is TGTGCCAGCAGTCGAACCCCTCTCCGGTCTTCCCTCCACTTT. The chain combines TRBV28 with TRBJ1-6; D call uncertain. The CDR3 extends over 14 amino acids. Germline CDR1 reads MDHEN; CDR2 reads SYDVKM. With 5 bases removed from V and 14 bases from J, the gap between germline ends came to 19 bases.